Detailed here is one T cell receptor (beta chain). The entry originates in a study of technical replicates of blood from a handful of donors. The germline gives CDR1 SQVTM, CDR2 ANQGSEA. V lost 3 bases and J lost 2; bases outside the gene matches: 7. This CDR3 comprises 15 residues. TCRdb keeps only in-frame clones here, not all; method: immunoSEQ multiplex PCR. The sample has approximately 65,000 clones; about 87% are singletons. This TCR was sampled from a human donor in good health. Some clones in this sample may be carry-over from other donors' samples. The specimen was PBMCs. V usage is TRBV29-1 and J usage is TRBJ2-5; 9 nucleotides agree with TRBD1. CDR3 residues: CSVDRDRAQQETQYF. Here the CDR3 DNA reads TGCAGCGTTGATCGGGACAGGGCGCAACAAGAGACCCAGTACTTC.